The rows below give T cell receptor beta chains drawn from one sample of a study of blood T cell repertoires in COVID-19. Using immunoSEQ multiplex PCR, the repertoire was profiled, and TCRdb retains in-frame clones only, with some absent. The sample gives around 270,000 clones, around 89% of which show up once; roughly 4.8% is in the top ten. The sequenced sample consisted of peripheral blood. These receptors all come from a man aged 35-49 years with acute or convalescent COVID-19. Both conserved end residues are part of each CDR3. D genes are given only for firm matches. Size is stated for part of the rows, as once, few or many counts, or as a class when the clone is expanded.

j_gene | abundance | d_gene | v_gene | CDR3nt | CDR3aa
TRBJ1-3 | - | - | TRBV2 | TGTGCCAGCAGTGAAGCCCAGGGGACTGGAAACACCATATATTTT | CASSEAQGTGNTIYF
TRBJ2-2 | - | TRBD1 | TRBV7-9 | TGTGCCAGCAGACACGCAGGGGGCCGGAACACCGGGGAGCTGTTTTTT | CASRHAGGRNTGELFF
TRBJ1-5 | - | - | TRBV5-6 | TGTGCCAGCAGCGTGTTGGCAAATAGCAATCAGCCCCAGCATTTT | CASSVLANSNQPQHF
TRBJ1-5 | - | - | TRBV27 | TGTGCCAGCCAAACGGCAGGCCGGGGGAATCAGCCCCAGCATTTT | CASQTAGRGNQPQHF
TRBJ1-2 | - | - | TRBV5-1 | TGCGCCAGCAGCCCCTCACTGACAGCTAACTATGGCTACACCTTC | CASSPSLTANYGYTF
TRBJ1-2 | - | - | TRBV5-8 | TGTGCCAGCAGCTTAGGCAGGGGCCCAGGGGTTTATGGCTACACCTTC | CASSLGRGPGVYGYTF
TRBJ2-1 | - | TRBD2 | TRBV11-2 | TGTGCCAGCAGCTGGACTAGCGGTGGGAGATACGCCTACAATGAGCAGTTCTTC | CASSWTSGGRYAYNEQFF
TRBJ1-3 | - | - | TRBV7-2 | TGTGCCAGCAGTCCACAGGGCCCCCCTGGAAACACCATATATTTT | CASSPQGPPGNTIYF
TRBJ1-4 | - | TRBD1 | TRBV6-5 | TGTGCCAGCAGGAGGGGACAGGGGGATTCTGAAAAACTGTTTTTT | CASRRGQGDSEKLFF
TRBJ2-7 | - | - | TRBV3-1/TRBV3-2 | TGTGCCAGCAGCCCCGAAGGAGGGCGCTACGAGCAGTACTTC | CASSPEGGRYEQYF
TRBJ1-6 | once | - | TRBV10-3 | TGTGCCATCAGTGGCACAGGGAGCTCCTATAATTCACCCCTCCACTTT | CAISGTGSSYNSPLHF
TRBJ1-2 | - | - | TRBV2 | TGTGCCAGCTGGGGAGGACAACTAGTCAACTATGGCTACACCTTC | CASWGGQLVNYGYTF
TRBJ1-6 | - | - | TRBV3-1/TRBV3-2 | TGTGCCAGCAGCCAAGAGGGGCAGGGGTTATTAATTTCACCCCTCCACTTT | CASSQEGQGLLISPLHF
TRBJ1-1 | - | - | TRBV18 | TGTGCCAGCTCAGCGCTACAGGGATTTATGAACACTGAAGCTTTCTTT | CASSALQGFMNTEAFF
TRBJ2-7 | once | - | TRBV20-1 | TGCAGTGCTATTGAGTATTCCTACGAGCAGTACTTC | CSAIEYSYEQYF
TRBJ1-2 | - | - | TRBV3-1/TRBV3-2 | TGTGCCAGCAGCCTATACAGTAACTATGGCTACACCTTC | CASSLYSNYGYTF
TRBJ2-7 | - | TRBD1 | TRBV5-1 | TGCGCCAGCAGCCCAACCGGGACAGGTCTATCCTACGAGCAGTACTTC | CASSPTGTGLSYEQYF
TRBJ2-3 | - | TRBD1 | TRBV6-5 | TGTGCCAACCAACAGGGGATGGATCATATGGATACGCAGTATTTT | CANQQGMDHMDTQYF
TRBJ1-5 | - | TRBD1 | TRBV19 | TGTGCCAGTAGTATAGGGACAGGGAATCAGCCCCAGCATTTT | CASSIGTGNQPQHF
TRBJ1-5 | - | - | TRBV30 | TGTGCCTGGAGCTCAGGGGAAGATCAGCCCCAGCATTTT | CAWSSGEDQPQHF
TRBJ1-3 | - | - | TRBV18 | TGTGCCAGCTCACCTAACTCAGGGGCTGCCTCTGGAAACACCATATATTTT | CASSPNSGAASGNTIYF
TRBJ1-2 | - | - | TRBV24-1 | TGTGCCACCAGTGGGGGGGGAAATGGCTACACCTTC | CATSGGGNGYTF
TRBJ1-1 | - | - | TRBV19 | TGTGCCAGTAGGGGCTGGGAGAAAGCTTTCTTT | CASRGWEKAFF
TRBJ1-6 | - | - | TRBV6-1 | TGTGCCAGCAGTGAATCCCCCAACATGAATTCACCCCTCCACTTT | CASSESPNMNSPLHF
TRBJ1-4 | - | TRBD1 | TRBV10-2 | TGCGCCAGCAGTGAACCGGGACAGGGAAAACTGTTTTTT | CASSEPGQGKLFF
TRBJ1-2 | - | TRBD1 | TRBV25-1 | TGTGCCAGCAGTGTGCCGGGACAGGCCATGCGAGGCTACACCTTC | CASSVPGQAMRGYTF
TRBJ1-1 | - | - | TRBV10-1 | TGCGCCAGCCGAGGGAGCACCACTGAAGCTTTCTTT | CASRGSTTEAFF
TRBJ1-6 | - | - | TRBV3-1/TRBV3-2 | TGTGCCAGCAGCCAAGATGGGGGCAACCCGGTCCGGACCCTCCACTTT | CASSQDGGNPVRTLHF
TRBJ1-1 | - | - | TRBV5-1 | TGCGCCAGCAGCCCGGGATTTACCATGAACACTGAAGCTTTCTTT | CASSPGFTMNTEAFF
TRBJ1-6 | - | - | TRBV5-4 | TGTGCCAGCAGCTTGGACAGGGACAATTCACCCCTCCACTTT | CASSLDRDNSPLHF
TRBJ2-7 | - | TRBD1 | TRBV10-3 | TGTGCCATCAGTGGGCCGGGACAGGGGCCCTACGAGCAGTACTTC | CAISGPGQGPYEQYF